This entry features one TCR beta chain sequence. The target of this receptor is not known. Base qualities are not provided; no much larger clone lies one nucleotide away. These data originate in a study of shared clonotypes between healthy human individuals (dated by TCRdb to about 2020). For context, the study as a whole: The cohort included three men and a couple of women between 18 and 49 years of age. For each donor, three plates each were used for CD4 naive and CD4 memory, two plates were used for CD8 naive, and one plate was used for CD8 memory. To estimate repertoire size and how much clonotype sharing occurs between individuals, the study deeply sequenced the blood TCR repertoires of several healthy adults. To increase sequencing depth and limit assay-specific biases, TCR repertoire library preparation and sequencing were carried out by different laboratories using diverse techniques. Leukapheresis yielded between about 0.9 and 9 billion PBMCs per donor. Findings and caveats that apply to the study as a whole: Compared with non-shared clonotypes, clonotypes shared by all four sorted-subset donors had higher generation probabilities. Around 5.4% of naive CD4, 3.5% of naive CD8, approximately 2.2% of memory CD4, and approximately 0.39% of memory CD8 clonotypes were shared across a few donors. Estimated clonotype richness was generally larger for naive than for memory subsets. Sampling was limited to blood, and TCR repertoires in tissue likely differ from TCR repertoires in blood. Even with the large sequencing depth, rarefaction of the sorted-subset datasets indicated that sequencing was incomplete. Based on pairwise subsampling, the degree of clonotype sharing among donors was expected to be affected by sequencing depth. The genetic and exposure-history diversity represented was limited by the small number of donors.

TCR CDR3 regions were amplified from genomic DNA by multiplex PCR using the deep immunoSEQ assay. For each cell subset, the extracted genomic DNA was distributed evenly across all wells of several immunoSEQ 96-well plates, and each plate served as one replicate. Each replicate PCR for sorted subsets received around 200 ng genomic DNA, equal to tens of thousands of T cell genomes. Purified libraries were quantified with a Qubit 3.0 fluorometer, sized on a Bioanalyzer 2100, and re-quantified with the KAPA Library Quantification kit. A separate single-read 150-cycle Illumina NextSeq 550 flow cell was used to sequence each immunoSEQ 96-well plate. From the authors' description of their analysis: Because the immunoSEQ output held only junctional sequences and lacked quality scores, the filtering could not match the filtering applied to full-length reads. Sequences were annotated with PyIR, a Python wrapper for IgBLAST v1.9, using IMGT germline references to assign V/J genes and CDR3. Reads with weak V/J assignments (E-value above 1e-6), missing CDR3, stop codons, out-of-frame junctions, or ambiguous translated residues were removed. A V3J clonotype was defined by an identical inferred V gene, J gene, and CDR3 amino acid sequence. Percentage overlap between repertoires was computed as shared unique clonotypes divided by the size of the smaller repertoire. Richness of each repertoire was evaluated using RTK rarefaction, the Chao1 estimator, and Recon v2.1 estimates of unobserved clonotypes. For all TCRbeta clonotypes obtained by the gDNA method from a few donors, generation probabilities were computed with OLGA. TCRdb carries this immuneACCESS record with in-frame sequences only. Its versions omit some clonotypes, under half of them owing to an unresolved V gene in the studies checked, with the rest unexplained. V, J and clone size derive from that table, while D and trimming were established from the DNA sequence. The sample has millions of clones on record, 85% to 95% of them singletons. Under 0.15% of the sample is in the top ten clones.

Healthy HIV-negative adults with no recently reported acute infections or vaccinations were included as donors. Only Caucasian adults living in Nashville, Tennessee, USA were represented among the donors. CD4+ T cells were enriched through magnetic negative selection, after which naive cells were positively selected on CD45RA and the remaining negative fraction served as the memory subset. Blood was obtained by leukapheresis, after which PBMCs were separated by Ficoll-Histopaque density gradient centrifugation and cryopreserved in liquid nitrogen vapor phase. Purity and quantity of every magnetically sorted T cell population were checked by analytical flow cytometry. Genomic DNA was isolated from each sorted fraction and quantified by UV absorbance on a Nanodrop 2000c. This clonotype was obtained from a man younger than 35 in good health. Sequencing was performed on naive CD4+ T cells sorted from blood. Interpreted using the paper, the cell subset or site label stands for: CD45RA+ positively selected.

The CDR3 sequence is CASSQGEERPNYGYTF. DNA sequence: TGCGCCAGCAGCCAAGGGGAGGAGCGGCCTAACTATGGCTACACCTTC. The receptor chain draws on TRBV4-1 and TRBJ1-2; the D gene remains uncertain. V sheds 1 base and J sheds 0 bases, leaving 12 bases between their ends. The CDR3 measures 16 amino acids from cysteine to phenylalanine. Of the read, only the CDR3 DNA is kept; its 48 bases are in frame from base 1. The germline V gene supplies CDR1 MGHRA and CDR2 YSYEKL.